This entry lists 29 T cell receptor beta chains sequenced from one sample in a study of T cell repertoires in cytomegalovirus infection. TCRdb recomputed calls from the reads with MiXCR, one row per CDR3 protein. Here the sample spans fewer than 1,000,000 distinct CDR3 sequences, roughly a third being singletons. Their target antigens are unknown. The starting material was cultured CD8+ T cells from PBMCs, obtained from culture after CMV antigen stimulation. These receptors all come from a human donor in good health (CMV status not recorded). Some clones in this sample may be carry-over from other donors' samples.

The CDR3 sequence: CASSQEGRTGFQETQYF. CDR3 nucleotide sequence: TGCGCCAGCAGCCAAGAGGGCAGGACAGGCTTCCAAGAGACCCAGTACTTC. The genes are TRBV4-1 and TRBJ2-5, with 7 bases identical to TRBD1. CDR1 and CDR2 from the germline V gene are MGHRA and YSYEKL. V lost 0 bases, J lost 1 base, and 8 bases stayed unmatched. The CDR3 is 17 residues long.

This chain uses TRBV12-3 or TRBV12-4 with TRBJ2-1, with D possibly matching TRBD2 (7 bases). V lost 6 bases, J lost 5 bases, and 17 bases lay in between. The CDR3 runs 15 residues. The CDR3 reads CASRGGTKHDNEQFF. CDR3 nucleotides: TGTGCCAGCAGAGGGGGGACTAAACATGACAATGAGCAGTTCTTC.

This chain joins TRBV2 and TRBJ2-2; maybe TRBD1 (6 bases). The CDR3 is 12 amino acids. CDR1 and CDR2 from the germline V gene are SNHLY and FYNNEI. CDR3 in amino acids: CAALGTLGELFF. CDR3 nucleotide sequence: TGTGCAGCACTCGGGACACTCGGGGAGCTGTTTTTT.

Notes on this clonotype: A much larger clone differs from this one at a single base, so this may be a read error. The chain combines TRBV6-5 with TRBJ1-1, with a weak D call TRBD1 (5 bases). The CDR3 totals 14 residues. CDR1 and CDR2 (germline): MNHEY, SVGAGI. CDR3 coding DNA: TGTGTCAGCAGTTACAGGCAGATGAACACTGAAGCTTTCTTT. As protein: CVSSYRQMNTEAFF.

CDR3 region: CASSPETGGNTEAFF. DNA for the CDR3: TGTGCCAGCAGTCCAGAGACAGGGGGGAACACTGAAGCTTTCTTT. V and J are TRBV12-3 or TRBV12-4 and TRBJ1-1, with 9 bases that match TRBD1. V shed 5 bases, J shed 1 base, and the junction held 5 bases outside the gene matches. The CDR3 sequence is 15 residues long.

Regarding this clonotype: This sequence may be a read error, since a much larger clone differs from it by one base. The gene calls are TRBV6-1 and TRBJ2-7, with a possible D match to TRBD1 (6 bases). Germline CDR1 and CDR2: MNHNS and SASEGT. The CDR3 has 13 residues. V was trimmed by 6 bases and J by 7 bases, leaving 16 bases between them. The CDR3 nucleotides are TGTGCCAGCAGGAGGAAGGGGGTGGGGGAGCAGTACGTC. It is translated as CASRRKGVGEQYV.

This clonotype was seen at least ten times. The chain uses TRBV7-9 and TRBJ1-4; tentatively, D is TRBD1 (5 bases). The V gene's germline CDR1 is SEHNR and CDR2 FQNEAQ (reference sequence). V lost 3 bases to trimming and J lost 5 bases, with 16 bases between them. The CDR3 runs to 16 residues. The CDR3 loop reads CASSLEGTFHNEKLFF. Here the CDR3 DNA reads TGTGCCAGCAGCTTGGAAGGGACCTTTCACAATGAAAAACTGTTTTTT.

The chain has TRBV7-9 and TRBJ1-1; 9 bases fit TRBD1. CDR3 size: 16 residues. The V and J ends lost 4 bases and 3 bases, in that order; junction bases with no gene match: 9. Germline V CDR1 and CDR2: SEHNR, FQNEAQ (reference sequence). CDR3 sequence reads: CASSSLDRGGDTEAFF. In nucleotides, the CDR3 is TGTGCCAGCAGCTCCTTGGACAGGGGAGGAGACACTGAAGCTTTCTTT.

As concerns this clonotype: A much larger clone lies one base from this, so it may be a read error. Here the CDR3 reads CVSSRGQANTGELFF. The DNA of the CDR3 is TGTGTCAGCAGTCGGGGACAGGCCAACACCGGGGAGCTGTTTTTT. This chain links TRBV6-8 with TRBJ2-2, with 8 bases matching TRBD1. The CDR3 has 15 amino acids. Germline values: CDR1 MNHGY, CDR2 SAAAGT.

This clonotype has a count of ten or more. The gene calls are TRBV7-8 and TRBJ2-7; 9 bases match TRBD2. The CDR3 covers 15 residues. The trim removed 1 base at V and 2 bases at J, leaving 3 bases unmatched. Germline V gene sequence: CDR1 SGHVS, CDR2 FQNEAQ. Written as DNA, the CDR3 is TGTGCCAGCAGCTTAGGGCTAGCGGGGACCTACGAGCAGTACGTC. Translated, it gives CASSLGLAGTYEQYV.

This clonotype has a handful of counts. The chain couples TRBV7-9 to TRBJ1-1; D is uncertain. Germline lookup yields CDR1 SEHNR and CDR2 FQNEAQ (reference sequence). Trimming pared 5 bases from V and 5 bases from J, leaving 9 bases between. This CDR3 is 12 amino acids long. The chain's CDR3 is CASSQERTEAFF. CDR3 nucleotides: TGTGCCAGCAGCCAAGAAAGGACTGAAGCTTTCTTT.

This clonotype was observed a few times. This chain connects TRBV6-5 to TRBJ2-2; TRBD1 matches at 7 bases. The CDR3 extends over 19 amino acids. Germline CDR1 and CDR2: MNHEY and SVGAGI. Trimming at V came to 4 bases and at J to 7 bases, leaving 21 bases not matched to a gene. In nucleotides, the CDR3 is TGTGCCAGCAGTTCCCTGGTGGGGACAGAGTATTGGCCAAGCGGGGAGCTGTTTTTT. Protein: CASSSLVGTEYWPSGELFF.

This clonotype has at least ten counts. The CDR3 protein is CASSLSGAGGYEQYF. As DNA, the CDR3 is TGTGCCAGCAGTTTATCGGGGGCAGGGGGGTACGAGCAGTACTTC. The rearrangement uses TRBV27 and TRBJ2-7; weak D call: TRBD1 (7 bases). The CDR3 contains 15 residues. V was pared by 0 bases and J by 4 bases, with 13 bases between. The germline CDR1 and CDR2 sequences are MNHEY and SMNVEV (reference sequence).

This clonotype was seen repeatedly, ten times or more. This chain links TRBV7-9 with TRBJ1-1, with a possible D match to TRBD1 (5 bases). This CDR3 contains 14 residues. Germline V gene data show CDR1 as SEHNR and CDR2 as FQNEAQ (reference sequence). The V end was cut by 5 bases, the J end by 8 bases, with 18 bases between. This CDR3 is CASSLSGDGAEAFF. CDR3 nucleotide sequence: TGTGCCAGCAGCCTCTCGGGGGATGGAGCGGAAGCTTTCTTT.

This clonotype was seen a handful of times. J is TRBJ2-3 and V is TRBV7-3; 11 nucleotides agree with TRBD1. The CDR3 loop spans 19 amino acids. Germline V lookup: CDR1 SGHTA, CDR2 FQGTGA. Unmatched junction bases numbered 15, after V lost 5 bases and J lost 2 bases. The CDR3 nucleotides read TGTGCCAGCAGCCGCGGACAGGGGGCGGGGGGGGGCTACACAGATACGCAGTATTTT. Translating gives CASSRGQGAGGGYTDTQYF.

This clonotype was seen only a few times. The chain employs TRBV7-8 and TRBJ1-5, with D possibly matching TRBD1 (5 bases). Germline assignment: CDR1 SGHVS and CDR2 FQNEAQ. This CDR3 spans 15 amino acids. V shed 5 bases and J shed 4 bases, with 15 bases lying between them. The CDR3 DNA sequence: TGTGCCAGCAGCCCCTTTTCAGGGATAAATCAGCCCCAGCATTTT. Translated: CASSPFSGINQPQHF.

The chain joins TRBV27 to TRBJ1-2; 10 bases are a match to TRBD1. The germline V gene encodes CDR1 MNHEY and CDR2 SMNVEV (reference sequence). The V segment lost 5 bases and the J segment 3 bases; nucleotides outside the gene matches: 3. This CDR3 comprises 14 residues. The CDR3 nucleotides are TGTGCCAGCAGTGACAGGGGGCTCGACTATGGCTACACCTTC. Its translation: CASSDRGLDYGYTF.

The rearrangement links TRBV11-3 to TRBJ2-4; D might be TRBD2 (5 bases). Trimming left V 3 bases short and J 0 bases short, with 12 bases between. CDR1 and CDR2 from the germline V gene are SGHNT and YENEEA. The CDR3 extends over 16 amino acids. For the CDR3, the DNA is TGTGCCAGCAGCTTGAGGGCAGTTGTAGCCAAAAACATTCAGTACTTC. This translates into CASSLRAVVAKNIQYF.

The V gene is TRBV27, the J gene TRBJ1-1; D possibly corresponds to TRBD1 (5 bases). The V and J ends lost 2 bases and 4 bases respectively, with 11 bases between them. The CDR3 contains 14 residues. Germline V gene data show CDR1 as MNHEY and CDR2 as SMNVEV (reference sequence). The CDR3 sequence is CASSLIGTRTEAFF. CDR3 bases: TGTGCCAGCAGTTTAATAGGGACCCGCACTGAAGCTTTCTTT.

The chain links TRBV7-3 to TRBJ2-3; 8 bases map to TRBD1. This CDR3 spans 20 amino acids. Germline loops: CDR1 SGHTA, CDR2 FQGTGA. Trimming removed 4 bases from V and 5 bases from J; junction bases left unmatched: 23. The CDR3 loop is CASSWHPPGQGGVDRDTQYF. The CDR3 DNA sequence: TGTGCCAGCAGCTGGCACCCCCCCGGACAGGGCGGGGTAGACAGAGATACGCAGTATTTT.

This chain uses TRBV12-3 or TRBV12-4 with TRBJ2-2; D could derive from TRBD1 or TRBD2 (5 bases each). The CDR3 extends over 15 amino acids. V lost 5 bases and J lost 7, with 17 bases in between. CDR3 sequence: CASSPSGPLNGELFF. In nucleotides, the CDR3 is TGTGCCAGCAGTCCCTCGGGGCCATTGAACGGGGAGCTGTTTTTT.

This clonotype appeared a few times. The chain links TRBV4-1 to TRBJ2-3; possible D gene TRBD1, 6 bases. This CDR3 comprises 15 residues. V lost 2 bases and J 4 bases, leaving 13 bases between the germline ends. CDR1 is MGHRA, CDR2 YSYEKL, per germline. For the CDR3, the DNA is TGCGCCAGCAGCCAACAGGGGCGAGAAGCAGATACGCAGTATTTT. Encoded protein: CASSQQGREADTQYF.

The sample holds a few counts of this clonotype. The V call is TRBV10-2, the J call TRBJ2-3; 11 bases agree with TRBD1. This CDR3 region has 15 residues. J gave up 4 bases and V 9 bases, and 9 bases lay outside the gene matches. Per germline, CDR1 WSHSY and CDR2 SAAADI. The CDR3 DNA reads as TGCGCCAGTTGCGGGACAGGGGGTGTTGCAGATACGCAGTATTTT. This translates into CASCGTGGVADTQYF.

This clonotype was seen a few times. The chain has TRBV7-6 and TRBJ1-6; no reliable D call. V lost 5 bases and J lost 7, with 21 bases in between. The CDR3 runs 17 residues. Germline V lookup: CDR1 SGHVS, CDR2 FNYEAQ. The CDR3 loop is CASSPLHPLKANSPLHF. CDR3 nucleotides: TGTGCCAGCAGCCCGCTACATCCTCTGAAGGCGAATTCACCCCTCCACTTT. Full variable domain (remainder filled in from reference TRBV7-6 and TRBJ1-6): GAGVSQSPRYKVTKRGQDVALRCDPISGHVSLYWYRQALGQGPEFLTYFNYEAQQDKSGLPNDRFSAERPEGSISTLTIQRTEQRDSAMYRCASSPLHPLKANSPLHFGNGTRLTVT.

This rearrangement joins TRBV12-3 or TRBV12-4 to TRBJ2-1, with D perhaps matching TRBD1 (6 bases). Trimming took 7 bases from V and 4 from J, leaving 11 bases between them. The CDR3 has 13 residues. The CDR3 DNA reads TGTGCCAGCATCGGGCAGGGGTACAATGAGCAGTTCTTC. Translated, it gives CASIGQGYNEQFF.

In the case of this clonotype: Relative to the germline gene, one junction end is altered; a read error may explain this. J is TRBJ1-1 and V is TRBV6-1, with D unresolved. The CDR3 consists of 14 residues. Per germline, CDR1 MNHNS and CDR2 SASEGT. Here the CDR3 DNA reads TGTGCCAACAGTGAATTTCTGGGAGGGACTGAAGCTTTCTTT. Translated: CANSEFLGGTEAFF.

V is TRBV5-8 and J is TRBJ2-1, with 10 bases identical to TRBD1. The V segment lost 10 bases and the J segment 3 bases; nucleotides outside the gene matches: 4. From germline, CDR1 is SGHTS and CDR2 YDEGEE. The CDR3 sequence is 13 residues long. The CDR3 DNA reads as TGTGCCGACCGGGACAGGGGCTACAATGAGCAGTTCTTC. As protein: CADRDRGYNEQFF.

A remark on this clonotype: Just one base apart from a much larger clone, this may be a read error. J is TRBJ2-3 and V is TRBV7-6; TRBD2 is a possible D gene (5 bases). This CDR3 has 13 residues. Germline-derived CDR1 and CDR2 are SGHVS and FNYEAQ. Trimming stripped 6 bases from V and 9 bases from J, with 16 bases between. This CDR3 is CASSFEERWTQYF. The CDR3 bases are TGTGCCAGCAGTTTCGAAGAGCGGTGGACGCAGTATTTT.

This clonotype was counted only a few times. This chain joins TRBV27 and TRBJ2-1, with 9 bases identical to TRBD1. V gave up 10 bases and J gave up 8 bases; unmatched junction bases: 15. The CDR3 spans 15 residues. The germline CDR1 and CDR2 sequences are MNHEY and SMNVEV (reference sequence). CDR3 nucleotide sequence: TGTGCCACTGCGTTGGGGACAGGGTTGAGGGATGAGCAGTTCTTC. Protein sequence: CATALGTGLRDEQFF.